Shown below are 29 T cell receptor beta chains from a single sample sequenced in a study of OX40 agonist ivuxolimab in advanced cancers. Libraries were prepared by immunoSEQ multiplex PCR; TCRdb keeps only in-frame clonotypes and omits some of them. The sample lists approximately 39,000 clones, 70% to 90% occurring once. The sequencing used CD4+ or CD8+ T cells sorted from blood, collected in a trial of the OX40 agonist ivuxolimab. Receptors originate from an adult with an advanced solid tumor such as melanoma, head and neck, liver or kidney cancer.

The chain carries TRBV7-9 and TRBJ2-7; D unresolved. CDR1 SEHNR and CDR2 FQNEAQ come from the germline V gene (reference sequence). Trimming took off 4 bases at V and 3 bases at J, with 13 bases between the two ends. The length of the CDR3 is 14 residues. CDR3 amino acids: CASSYGWIDYEQYF. As DNA, the CDR3 is TGTGCCAGCAGCTACGGGTGGATCGACTACGAGCAGTACTTC.

The J gene is TRBJ2-1, the V gene TRBV2; 10 bases are shared with TRBD1. V shed 6 bases, J shed 2 bases, and the junction held 4 bases outside the gene matches. Germline V gene data show CDR1 as SNHLY and CDR2 as FYNNEI. CDR3 length equals 15 residues. The CDR3 coding sequence is TGTGCCAGCAGAGGGACAGGGGACACCTACAATGAGCAGTTCTTC. It translates to CASRGTGDTYNEQFF.

This clone was seen a single time. CDR3 protein: CASGPSGYNEQFF. The DNA of the CDR3 is TGTGCTAGTGGACCGAGCGGCTACAATGAGCAGTTCTTC. The chain employs TRBV12-5 and TRBJ2-1; possibly TRBD2 for D (5 bases). Germline assignment: CDR1 LGHNT and CDR2 FRNRAP. V lost 6 bases and J 3 bases, leaving 9 bases between the germline ends. This CDR3 region has 13 residues.

The rearrangement uses TRBV27 and TRBJ2-5, with unresolved D. From germline, CDR1 is MNHEY and CDR2 SMNVEV (reference sequence). The V gene lost 5 bases and the J gene lost 0 bases, with 13 bases spanning the gap. The length of the CDR3 is 15 residues. The CDR3 region has the DNA TGTGCCAGCAGTACATCTAGTGAGTACCAAGAGACCCAGTACTTC. Its protein product is CASSTSSEYQETQYF.

The chain links TRBV5-5 to TRBJ2-7; D remains unclear. Trimming took 4 bases from V and 6 from J, leaving 8 bases between them. Germline CDR1 is SGHKS and CDR2 is YYEKEE (reference sequence). The CDR3 loop spans 11 amino acids. CDR3 in DNA: TGTGCCAGCAGCCATCTGGGCGAGCAGTACTTC. Amino acids: CASSHLGEQYF.

The CDR3 bases are TGTGCCAGCAGTTTCGGGACAGGGATGAACACTGAAGCTTTCTTT. It yields the protein CASSFGTGMNTEAFF. This chain uses TRBV27 with TRBJ1-1; TRBD1 aligns across 9 bases. Germline CDR1 reads MNHEY; CDR2 reads SMNVEV (reference sequence). Trimming took 3 bases from V and 0 from J; bases not matched to a gene: 2. This CDR3 is built from 15 residues.

This chain uses TRBV6-5 with TRBJ2-7, with D perhaps TRBD1 or TRBD2 (5 bases each). Germline assignment: CDR1 MNHEY and CDR2 SVGAGI. V lost 1 base to trimming and J lost 6 bases, with 16 bases between them. The CDR3 contains 15 residues. CDR3 bases: TGTGCCAGCAGTTACTTTTCGGGACCGCTAGCCGAGCAGTACTTC. Its translation: CASSYFSGPLAEQYF.

This chain uses TRBV19 with TRBJ1-2; D may be TRBD1 (5 bases). Trimming cost V 2 bases and J 5 bases, with 15 bases left between them. There are 15 residues in the CDR3. From germline, CDR1 is LNHDA and CDR2 SQIVND (reference sequence). The CDR3 is CASSIYGGAGYGYTF. CDR3 coding DNA: TGTGCCAGTAGTATATACGGGGGTGCCGGGTATGGCTACACCTTC.

The rearrangement uses TRBV4-1 and TRBJ1-5; no firm D call. This CDR3 has 13 residues. V lost 2 bases, J lost 5 bases, and 7 bases lay in between. Looked up from germline, CDR1 is MGHRA and CDR2 is YSYEKL. CDR3: CASSQSSYQPQHF. The CDR3 DNA sequence: TGCGCCAGCAGCCAATCCTCGTATCAGCCCCAGCATTTT.

The count of this clone is one. The chain is built from TRBV15 and TRBJ1-6, with TRBD1 as a possible D gene (5 bases). This CDR3 is built from 16 residues. Germline V CDR1 and CDR2: LNHNV, YYDKDF (reference sequence). Trimming took 3 bases from V and 10 from J, leaving 19 bases between them. CDR3 residues: CATSSHPGGVRSPLHF. The CDR3 DNA follows: TGTGCCACCAGCAGCCACCCGGGGGGGGTACGATCACCCCTCCACTTT.

The chain uses TRBV6-5 and TRBJ2-7; D is undetermined. V lost 0 bases and J 0 bases, leaving 9 bases between the germline ends. This CDR3 contains 15 residues. Per the germline V gene, CDR1 is MNHEY and CDR2 is SVGAGI. The CDR3 nucleotides are TGTGCCAGCAGTTACTCTAACACGAACTCCTACGAGCAGTACTTC. This encodes CASSYSNTNSYEQYF.

This rearrangement joins TRBV10-3 to TRBJ2-3; a weak D match, TRBD2 (5 bases). Germline CDR1 reads ENHRY; CDR2 reads SYGVKD. V gave up 3 bases and J gave up 2 bases, with 15 bases separating them. The CDR3 covers 16 residues. The CDR3 loop is CAISDPPGENTDTQYF. CDR3 DNA: TGTGCCATCAGTGACCCCCCCGGGGAAAACACAGATACGCAGTATTTT.

This clone was seen once. The gene calls are TRBV29-1 and TRBJ2-7, with 7 bases that match TRBD2. With 5 bases clipped from V and 2 bases from J, the junction kept 3 bases outside the gene matches. The CDR3 spans 12 residues. Per germline, CDR1 SQVTM and CDR2 ANQGSEA. The CDR3 DNA follows: TGCAGCGTTAAGCGGGGCACCTACGAGCAGTACTTC. It encodes CSVKRGTYEQYF.

The genes are TRBV13 and TRBJ2-1, with a possible D match to TRBD1 (6 bases). Trimming left V 6 bases short and J 8 bases short, with 14 bases between. CDR1 is PRHDT, CDR2 FYEKMQ, per germline (reference sequence). There are 13 residues in the CDR3. The CDR3 loop is CASSSDRLYEQFF. The CDR3 region has the DNA TGTGCCAGCAGTTCCGACAGGTTGTATGAGCAGTTCTTC.

The chain carries TRBV27 and TRBJ1-1; the match to TRBD1 covers 8 bases. Trimming cost V 3 bases and J 4 bases; bases outside gene matches: 1. The germline CDR1 and CDR2 sequences are MNHEY and SMNVEV (reference sequence). The CDR3 sequence is 13 residues long. The CDR3 is CASSFTGGTEAFF. The CDR3 DNA is TGTGCCAGCAGTTTCACAGGGGGCACTGAAGCTTTCTTT.

The chain has TRBV20-1 and TRBJ1-1, with D perhaps matching TRBD1 (6 bases). The V and J ends lost 6 bases and 6 bases respectively, with 11 bases between them. Germline V CDR1 and CDR2: DFQATT, SNEGSKA (reference sequence). The CDR3 loop spans 11 amino acids. The CDR3 sequence is CSAGGLAEAFF. CDR3 in DNA: TGCAGTGCAGGGGGGTTGGCTGAAGCTTTCTTT.

V gene TRBV28 combines with J gene TRBJ1-5; D is ambiguous. CDR3 size: 16 residues. CDR1 is MDHEN and CDR2 is SYDVKM in the germline V gene. V was pared by 7 bases and J by 1 base, with 17 bases between. The CDR3 DNA sequence: TGTGCCAGCAACCCAGTCCGGGGTACGAGCAATCAGCCCCAGCATTTT. It is translated as CASNPVRGTSNQPQHF.

Only a few counts were recorded for this clone. This chain joins TRBV30 and TRBJ1-4, with 7 nucleotides matching TRBD1. With 3 bases clipped from V and 12 bases from J, the junction kept 4 bases outside the gene matches. The CDR3 runs 11 residues. Looked up from germline, CDR1 is GTSNPN and CDR2 is SVGIG (reference sequence). The CDR3 DNA reads TGTGCCTGGAGGGACGACAGGGAACTGTTTTTT. This sequence encodes CAWRDDRELFF. The full variable domain, in which reference TRBV30 and TRBJ1-4 provide the parts outside the CDR3, is SQTIHQWPATLVQPVGSPLSLECTVEGTSNPNLYWYRQAAGRGLQLLFYSVGIGQISSEVPQNLSASRPQDRQFILSSKKLLLSDSGFYLCAWRDDRELFFGSGTQLSVL.

The CDR3 nucleotides are TGTGCCAGCAGCGTCAGCGGGAACACTGAAGCTTTCTTT. Its protein product is CASSVSGNTEAFF. V is TRBV27 and J is TRBJ1-1, with D unresolved. The CDR3 spans 13 residues. V lost 6 bases and J lost 1, with 9 bases in between. Germline lookup yields CDR1 MNHEY and CDR2 SMNVEV (reference sequence).

The rearrangement joins TRBV27 to TRBJ1-1; D may be TRBD1 (5 bases). The length of the CDR3 is 14 residues. Germline CDR1 is MNHEY and CDR2 is SMNVEV (reference sequence). V was cut by 5 bases and J by 4 bases, with 14 bases left in between. The CDR3 DNA follows: TGTGCCAGCAGTATCCATCAGGGTCTCACTGAAGCTTTCTTT. Amino acids: CASSIHQGLTEAFF.

The chain carries TRBV19 and TRBJ2-5; D is ambiguous. Trimming stripped 1 base from V and 1 base from J, with 7 bases between. This CDR3 spans 14 amino acids. Germline assignment: CDR1 LNHDA and CDR2 SQIVND (reference sequence). CDR3 nucleotide sequence: TGTGCCAGTAGTATAGGAAATGGCCAAGAGACCCAGTACTTC. As protein: CASSIGNGQETQYF.

This chain links TRBV9 with TRBJ2-7, with D perhaps TRBD1 (5 bases). Between the trimmed V and J ends, which lost 0 bases and 4 bases, there was a span of 11 bases. CDR1 SGDLS and CDR2 YYNGEE come from the germline V gene. This CDR3 comprises 14 residues. In DNA form, the CDR3 reads TGTGCCAGCAGCGTAGGGTCAGGGTTATACGAGCAGTACTTC. The encoded protein is CASSVGSGLYEQYF. The full variable domain, its missing parts supplied by reference TRBV9 and TRBJ2-7, is DSGVTQTPKHLITATGQRVTLRCSPRSGDLSVYWYQQSLDQGLQFLIQYYNGEERAKGNILERFSAQQFPDLHSELNLSSLELGDSALYFCASSVGSGLYEQYFGPGTRLTVT.

In this sample, this clone turned up once. The chain couples TRBV13 to TRBJ1-1; 7 bases map to TRBD1. This CDR3 has 15 amino acids. The V gene end was trimmed by 4 bases and the J gene end by 5 bases; junction bases not matched to a gene: 10. Germline V gene lookup returns CDR1 PRHDT and CDR2 FYEKMQ (reference sequence). The CDR3 DNA sequence: TGTGCCAGCAGCTGGGGGACAGTTCGGGGTACTGAAGCTTTCTTT. The encoded protein is CASSWGTVRGTEAFF.

The chain couples TRBV27 to TRBJ2-1; tentatively, D is TRBD1 or TRBD2 (5 bases each). V was trimmed by 8 bases and J by 0 bases, leaving 14 bases between them. CDR1 is MNHEY, CDR2 SMNVEV, per germline (reference sequence). The CDR3 covers 15 residues. CDR3 sequence: CASAGPGISYNEQFF. The CDR3 DNA follows: TGTGCCAGCGCAGGGCCGGGGATCTCCTACAATGAGCAGTTCTTC.

The chain carries TRBV9 and TRBJ2-7; TRBD1 matches at 7 bases. Germline trimming cut 2 bases from V and 2 bases from J; bases unmatched to any gene: 7. The CDR3 has 15 amino acids. The germline gives CDR1 SGDLS, CDR2 YYNGEE. CDR3 residues: CASSVRTGMPYEQYF. Written as DNA, the CDR3 is TGTGCCAGCAGCGTCCGGACAGGCATGCCCTACGAGCAGTACTTC.

This chain links TRBV4-2 with TRBJ2-3; D unclear. V dropped 2 bases and J dropped 0 bases, with 9 bases sitting between them. CDR1 and CDR2 (germline): LGHNA, YNFKEQ. This CDR3 has 15 residues. CDR3 nucleotide sequence: TGTGCCAGCAGCCAACCACTACCCAGCACAGATACGCAGTATTTT. Translation gives CASSQPLPSTDTQYF.

The rearrangement joins TRBV27 to TRBJ2-7; the match to TRBD1 covers 8 bases. J lost 2 bases, V lost 7 bases, and 4 bases had no gene match. Germline V lookup: CDR1 MNHEY, CDR2 SMNVEV (reference sequence). CDR3 length: 13 amino acids. The CDR3 reads CASKTTGAYEQYF. Written as DNA, the CDR3 is TGTGCCAGCAAGACGACAGGGGCCTACGAGCAGTACTTC.

The rearrangement joins TRBV4-1 to TRBJ2-1; 15 bases map to TRBD2. This CDR3 has 18 residues. CDR1 is MGHRA and CDR2 is YSYEKL in the germline V gene. V trimming: 0 bases; J trimming: 2 bases; junction bases outside the gene matches: 2. The CDR3 sequence: CASSQDGTSGGTYNEQFF. The DNA of the CDR3 is TGCGCCAGCAGCCAAGATGGGACTAGCGGGGGGACCTACAATGAGCAGTTCTTC.

The chain combines TRBV2 with TRBJ1-5; 7 nucleotides agree with TRBD1. V lost 8 bases, J lost 6 bases, and 10 bases stayed unmatched. The CDR3 is made up of 14 amino acids. Germline V gene sequence: CDR1 SNHLY, CDR2 FYNNEI. CDR3 protein: CASDRQGSRQPQHF. CDR3 bases: TGTGCCAGCGACCGACAGGGATCTCGTCAGCCCCAGCATTTT.